This is a list of T cell receptor beta chains from one sample in a study of CD4 T cells in relation to SARS-CoV-2 and coronaviruses. Clones were read by immunoSEQ multiplex PCR, and TCRdb kept only the in-frame ones, dropping some. Of 35,000 to 45,000 clones listed, approximately 87% were seen once; the top ten hold roughly a tenth. Sequences were obtained from memory CD4+ T cells from PBMCs. These receptors were taken from an adult with COVID-19. The CDR3 runs from the conserved cysteine through the conserved F or W. Fields, in order: J gene, D gene, V gene, CDR3 length, clone size, CDR3 DNA, CDR3 protein. D genes are given only for firm matches. Where a row states a size, it is once, few, many or the class of an expanded clone; other rows omit it.

TRBJ1-5 TRBD1 TRBV6-5 13 . TGTGCCAGCAGTTTCGACAGGGTTCAGCCCCAGCATTTT CASSFDRVQPQHF
TRBJ2-3 TRBD1 TRBV10-3 15 . TGTGCCATCACTAGGGGGCCCCCGACCACAGATACGCAGTATTTT CAITRGPPTTDTQYF
TRBJ1-5 . TRBV6-1 15 once TGTGCCAGCAGTGAAGGGGGAGGTAACAATCAGCCCCAGCATTTT CASSEGGGNNQPQHF
TRBJ2-2 TRBD2 TRBV6-5 15 . TGTGCCAGCAGTCCCGGGACTAGCGGCACCGGGGAGCTGTTTTTT CASSPGTSGTGELFF
TRBJ2-5 . TRBV14 14 once TGTGCCAGCAGCCCTGCCCGTGGTCTCGCGACCCAGTACTTC CASSPARGLATQYF
TRBJ2-3 TRBD1 TRBV7-8 15 . TGTGCCAGCAGCGGACAGGGGCAGGGTACAGATACGCAGTATTTT CASSGQGQGTDTQYF
TRBJ2-7 TRBD1 TRBV7-2 15 . TGTGCCAGCACCGACCCCGGGACAGAGCGAGACGAGCAGTACTTC CASTDPGTERDEQYF
TRBJ2-3 . TRBV5-4 15 once TGTGCCAGCAGCTTGAGATCGGGTGACACAGATACGCAGTATTTT CASSLRSGDTDTQYF
TRBJ2-2 . TRBV15 16 . TGTGCCACCAGCAAGGGCAGGGAAGCGTCCACCGGGGAGCTGTTTTTT CATSKGREASTGELFF
TRBJ2-5 TRBD1 TRBV15 16 . TGTGCCACCAGCAGAGACGGACAGGCGATACAAGAGACCCAGTACTTC CATSRDGQAIQETQYF
TRBJ1-6 . TRBV7-9 16 once TGTGCCAGCAGCTTTGGCGGGAGTATGGGTAATTCACCCCTCCACTTT CASSFGGSMGNSPLHF
TRBJ1-2 TRBD1 TRBV20-1 16 . TGCAGTGCTAGTCTAGTGCGGACAGGGGATTCCTATGGCTACACCTTC CSASLVRTGDSYGYTF
TRBJ2-1 . TRBV7-8 22 few TGTGCCAGCAGCTCGGGTATTGGCGACACGAAAGGGACAATAAGCTCCTACAATGAGCAGTTCTTC CASSSGIGDTKGTISSYNEQFF
TRBJ1-1 . TRBV7-8 15 . TGTGCCAGCAGCGGATCCAGGGGTGAGAACACTGAAGCTTTCTTT CASSGSRGENTEAFF
TRBJ1-3 TRBD1 TRBV28 19 . TGTGCCAGCAGCCTCCTTTCGTCGGGACAGGGGGCGCCTGGAAACACCATATATTTT CASSLLSSGQGAPGNTIYF
TRBJ1-2 . TRBV19 17 . TGTGCCAGTACAACCCAAAGGGGAGGGACGGCTTTCTATGGCTACACCTTC CASTTQRGGTAFYGYTF
TRBJ2-1 . TRBV15 14 . TGTGCCACCAATTCCTTTAGCTCCTACAATGAGCAGTTCTTC CATNSFSSYNEQFF
TRBJ2-1 TRBD2 TRBV3-1/TRBV3-2 16 . TGTGCCAGCAGCCAACCTCGACTAGCGGGGGGGCGTGAGCAGTTCTTC CASSQPRLAGGREQFF
TRBJ1-5 TRBD1 TRBV19 15 . TGTGCCAGTAGTTCGGGACAGTCCCTTAATCAGCCCCAGCATTTT CASSSGQSLNQPQHF
TRBJ1-1 TRBD1 TRBV27 13 once TGTGCCAGCAGCAGCTCGGGACAGGGGGAAGCTTTCTTT CASSSSGQGEAFF
TRBJ1-1 . TRBV14 15 once TGTGCCAGCAGCCAAGTACAGGGCGTGGGTACTGAAGCTTTCTTT CASSQVQGVGTEAFF
TRBJ2-5 TRBD2 TRBV9 14 . TGTGCCAGCAGCGTAGGGCTAGCGGAGGAGACCCAGTACTTC CASSVGLAEETQYF
TRBJ2-2 TRBD2 TRBV5-4 14 . TGTGCCAGCAGCTTGGCCAGCGGGGCCGGGGAGCTGTTTTTT CASSLASGAGELFF
TRBJ2-3 TRBD2 TRBV27 16 . TGTGCCAGCAGTTTAGCAGCGGGGGGGAGCACAGATACGCAGTATTTT CASSLAAGGSTDTQYF
TRBJ1-1 . TRBV28 11 . TGTGCGGGGGGCGCCCGGACTGAAGCTTTCTTT CAGGARTEAFF
TRBJ1-6 . TRBV5-4 15 . TGTGCCAGCAGCTTACCGGGACTCAATAATTCACCCCTCCACTTT CASSLPGLNNSPLHF
TRBJ1-1 . TRBV9 13 . TGTGCCAGCAGCGCGGGGTTGGACACTGAAGCTTTCTTT CASSAGLDTEAFF
TRBJ2-7 . TRBV2 14 . TGTGCCAGCAGAGCCAAAACAGGGAGCCACGAGCAGTACTTC CASRAKTGSHEQYF
TRBJ2-3 . TRBV5-1 15 . TGCGCCAGCAGACCAGGACAGACTAGCACAGATACGCAGTATTTT CASRPGQTSTDTQYF
TRBJ1-2 TRBD1 TRBV19 15 . TGTGCCAGTAGGACCCAAAAGACAGGGGAAATCGGCTACACCTTC CASRTQKTGEIGYTF
TRBJ1-2 . TRBV5-1 15 once TGCGCCAGCAGCTTTGGGGATTTAGCCAACTATGGCTACACCTTC CASSFGDLANYGYTF
TRBJ1-2 . TRBV28 12 . TGTGCCAGCAGCCTAAGGGTGTATGGCTACACCTTC CASSLRVYGYTF
TRBJ2-7 . TRBV5-1 14 few TGCGCCAGCAGCCCAAGTGAGGGGCGCGTCGAGCAGTACTTC CASSPSEGRVEQYF
TRBJ2-3 TRBD2 TRBV5-1 15 . TGCGCCAGCAGCTTGAGGGGACTAGCGGTAGATACGCAGTATTTT CASSLRGLAVDTQYF
TRBJ2-3 . TRBV19 17 . TGTGCCAGTAGTATAGATTCCCGTACGACTTCGGGGACTACGCAGTATTTT CASSIDSRTTSGTTQYF
TRBJ2-5 . TRBV7-9 14 few TGTGCCAGCAGCTTACAGACAGGCTTAGAGACCCAGTACTTC CASSLQTGLETQYF
TRBJ1-2 TRBD1 TRBV6-5 14 . TGTGCCAGCAGTTTAGGGACAGGAGTTTATGGCTACACCTTC CASSLGTGVYGYTF
TRBJ2-2 . TRBV7-3 14 . TGTGCCAGCAGCTCCCTGGCTAGCGCTGGGGAGCTGTTTTTT CASSSLASAGELFF
TRBJ1-2 TRBD1 TRBV5-1 15 . TGCGCCAGCAGATTGGAAGCGGGGACAGGGTTTGGCTACACCTTC CASRLEAGTGFGYTF
TRBJ2-7 . TRBV5-1 13 once TGCGCCAGCAGCTTGGGTGACTTTTACGAGCAGTACTTC CASSLGDFYEQYF
TRBJ2-7 . TRBV6-5 15 . TGTGCCAGCAGGCAACGACCGGCCGGGGCCTACGAGCAGTACTTC CASRQRPAGAYEQYF
TRBJ2-7 . TRBV7-9 15 . TGTGCCAGCAGCTTAGCTCGGTTGGGAGATGACGAGCAGTACTTC CASSLARLGDDEQYF
TRBJ1-1 . TRBV7-9 13 . TGTGCCAGCAGGCGGAACGAGAACACTGAAGCTTTCTTT CASRRNENTEAFF
TRBJ2-1 TRBD2 TRBV19 16 . TGTGCCAGTAGTATGCTGTCTAGCGGGGGTCTCAATGAGCAGTTCTTC CASSMLSSGGLNEQFF
TRBJ1-5 . TRBV7-3 18 . TGTGCCAGCAGCTTAGAGTTTACAGGGCGTGGTAGCAATCAGCCCCAGCATTTT CASSLEFTGRGSNQPQHF
TRBJ2-1 TRBD1 TRBV7-8 16 few TGTGCCAGCAGACTCGGGCCGGGACAGGGATCAGCTGAGCAGTTCTTC CASRLGPGQGSAEQFF
TRBJ2-5 TRBD1 TRBV14 12 . TGTGCCAGAGGGACAGGGAGGGAGACCCAGTACTTC CARGTGRETQYF
TRBJ1-4 . TRBV5-4 14 . TGTGCCAGCAGCTTGGATCGATCGAATGAAAAACTGTTTTTT CASSLDRSNEKLFF
TRBJ1-2 . TRBV5-4 12 . TGTGCCAGCGCCGGGACCAACTATGGCTACACCTTC CASAGTNYGYTF
TRBJ1-1 . TRBV14 13 . TGTGCCAGCAGCCGGGGTCTGAACACTGAAGCTTTCTTT CASSRGLNTEAFF
TRBJ1-4 . TRBV9 18 . TGTGCCAGCAGCGTAAGCCCCGGGACCCCGGGGGAGGGGGAAAAACTGTTTTTT CASSVSPGTPGEGEKLFF
TRBJ2-7 TRBD1 TRBV15 14 . TGTGCCACCAGCGGGACAGGGACGACCTACGAGCAGTACTTC CATSGTGTTYEQYF
TRBJ1-2 TRBD1 TRBV9 14 . TGTGCCAGCAGATCTGGGACAGGGGGGGAAGGCTACACCTTC CASRSGTGGEGYTF
TRBJ2-5 . TRBV11-2 13 . TGTGCCAGCAGCTTTGCGGCCCAAGAGACCCAGTACTTC CASSFAAQETQYF